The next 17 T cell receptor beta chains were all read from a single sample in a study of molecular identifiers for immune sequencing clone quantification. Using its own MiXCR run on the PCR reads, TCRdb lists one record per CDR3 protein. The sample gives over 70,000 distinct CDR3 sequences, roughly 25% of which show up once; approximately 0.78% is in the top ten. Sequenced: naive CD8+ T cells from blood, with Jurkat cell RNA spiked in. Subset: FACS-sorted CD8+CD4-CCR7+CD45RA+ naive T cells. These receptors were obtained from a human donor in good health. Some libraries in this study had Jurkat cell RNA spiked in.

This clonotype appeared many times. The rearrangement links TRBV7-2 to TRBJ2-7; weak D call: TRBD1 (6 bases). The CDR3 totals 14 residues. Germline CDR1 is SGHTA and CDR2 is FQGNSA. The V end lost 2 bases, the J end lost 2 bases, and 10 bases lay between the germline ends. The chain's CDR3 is CASSLMSGAYEQYF. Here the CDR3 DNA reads TGTGCCAGCAGCTTAATGTCAGGGGCCTACGAGCAGTACTTC.

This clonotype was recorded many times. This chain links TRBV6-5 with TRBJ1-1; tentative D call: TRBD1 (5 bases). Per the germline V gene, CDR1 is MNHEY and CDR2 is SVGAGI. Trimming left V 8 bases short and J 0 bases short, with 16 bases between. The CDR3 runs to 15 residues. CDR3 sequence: CASSGGILMNTEAFF. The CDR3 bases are TGTGCCAGCTCGGGGGGGATACTCATGAACACTGAAGCTTTCTTT.

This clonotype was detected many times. This CDR3 is CSAVPEINTGELFF. CDR3 in DNA: TGCAGCGCCGTCCCCGAGATAAACACCGGGGAGCTGTTTTTT. This chain uses TRBV29-1 with TRBJ2-2; D remains unclear. V lost 7 bases and J 2 bases, leaving 14 bases between the germline ends. CDR1 is SQVTM, CDR2 ANQGSEA, per germline. There are 14 residues in the CDR3.

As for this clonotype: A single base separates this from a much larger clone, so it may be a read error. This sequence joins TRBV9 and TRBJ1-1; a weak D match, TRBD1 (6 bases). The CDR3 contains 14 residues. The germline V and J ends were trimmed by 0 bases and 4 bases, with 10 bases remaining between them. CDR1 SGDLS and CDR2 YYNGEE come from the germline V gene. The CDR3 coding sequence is TGTGCCAGCAGCGTAGCGTCAGGGGCCACTGAAGCTTTCTTT. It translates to CASSVASGATEAFF.

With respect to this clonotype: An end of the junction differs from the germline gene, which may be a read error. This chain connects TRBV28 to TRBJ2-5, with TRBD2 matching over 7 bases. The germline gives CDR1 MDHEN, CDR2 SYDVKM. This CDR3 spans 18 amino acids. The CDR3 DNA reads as TGTGCCAGCAGTAGTTTTGGGCTAGCGGAAGGGAACCAAGAGCCCCAGTACTTC. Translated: CASSSFGLAEGNQEPQYF.

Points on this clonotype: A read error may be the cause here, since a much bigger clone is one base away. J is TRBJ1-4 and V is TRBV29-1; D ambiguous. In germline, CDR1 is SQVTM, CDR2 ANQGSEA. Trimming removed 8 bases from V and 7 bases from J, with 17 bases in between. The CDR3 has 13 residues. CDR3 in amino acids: CSISEGSGEKLFF. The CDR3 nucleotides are TGCAGCATATCGGAGGGAAGCGGTGAAAAACTGTTTTTT.

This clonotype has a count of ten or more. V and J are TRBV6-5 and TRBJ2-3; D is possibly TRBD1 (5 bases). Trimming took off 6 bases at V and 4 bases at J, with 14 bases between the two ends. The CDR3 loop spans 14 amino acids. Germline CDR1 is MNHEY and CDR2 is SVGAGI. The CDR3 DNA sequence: TGTGCCAGCAGCCCAGGGTTCGGGTCAGATACGCAGTATTTT. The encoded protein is CASSPGFGSDTQYF.

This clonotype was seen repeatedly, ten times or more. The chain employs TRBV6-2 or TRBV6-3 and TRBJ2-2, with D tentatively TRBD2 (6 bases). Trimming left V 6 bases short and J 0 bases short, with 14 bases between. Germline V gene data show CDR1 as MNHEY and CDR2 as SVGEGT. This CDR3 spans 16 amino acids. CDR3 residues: CASSLASVANTGELFF. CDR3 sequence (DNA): TGTGCCAGCAGCCTCGCTAGCGTCGCGAACACCGGGGAGCTGTTTTTT.

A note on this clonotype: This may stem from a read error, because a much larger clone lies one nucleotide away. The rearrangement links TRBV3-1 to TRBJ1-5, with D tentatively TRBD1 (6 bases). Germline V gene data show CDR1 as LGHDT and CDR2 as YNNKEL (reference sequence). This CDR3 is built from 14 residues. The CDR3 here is CAGSLGQPNQPQHF. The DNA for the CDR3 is TGTGCCGGCAGCCTTGGACAGCCCAATCAGCCCCAGCATTTT.

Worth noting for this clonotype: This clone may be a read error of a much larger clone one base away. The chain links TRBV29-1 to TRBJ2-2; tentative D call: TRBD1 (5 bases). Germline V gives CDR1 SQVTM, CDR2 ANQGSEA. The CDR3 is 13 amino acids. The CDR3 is CGVEEGVTGELFF. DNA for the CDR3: TGCGGCGTTGAAGAAGGGGTCACCGGGGAGCTGTTTTTT.

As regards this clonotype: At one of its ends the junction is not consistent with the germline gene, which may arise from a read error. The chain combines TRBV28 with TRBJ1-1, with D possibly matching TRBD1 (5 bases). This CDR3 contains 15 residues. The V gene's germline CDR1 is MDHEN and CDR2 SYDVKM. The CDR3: CASSPNRWLSTEALF. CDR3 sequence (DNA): TGTGCCAGCAGTCCGAACAGGTGGCTGAGCACTGAAGCTCTCTTT. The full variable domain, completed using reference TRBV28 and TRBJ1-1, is DVKVTQSSRYLVKRTGEKVFLECVQDMDHENMFWYRQDPGLGLRLIYFSYDVKMKEKGDIPEGYSVSREKKERFSLILESASTNQTSMYLCASSPNRWLSTEALFGQGTRLTVV.

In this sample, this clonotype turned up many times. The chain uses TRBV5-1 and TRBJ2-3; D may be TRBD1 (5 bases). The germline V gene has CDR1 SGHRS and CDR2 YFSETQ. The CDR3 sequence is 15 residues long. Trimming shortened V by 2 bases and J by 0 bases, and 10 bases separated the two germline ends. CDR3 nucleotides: TGCGCCAGCAGCTTTAGGGGTAGTAGCACAGATACGCAGTATTTT. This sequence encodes CASSFRGSSTDTQYF.

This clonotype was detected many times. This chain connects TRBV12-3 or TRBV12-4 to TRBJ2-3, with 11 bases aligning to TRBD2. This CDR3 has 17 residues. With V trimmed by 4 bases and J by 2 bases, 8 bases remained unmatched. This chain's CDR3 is CASSSWSLAGDTDTQYF. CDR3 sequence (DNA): TGTGCCAGCAGTTCCTGGTCACTAGCGGGGGACACAGATACGCAGTATTTT.

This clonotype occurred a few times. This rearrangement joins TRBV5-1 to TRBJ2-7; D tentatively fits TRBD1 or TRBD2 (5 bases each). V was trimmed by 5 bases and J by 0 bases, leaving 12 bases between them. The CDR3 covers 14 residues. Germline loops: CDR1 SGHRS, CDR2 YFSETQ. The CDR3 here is CASRGERGSYEQYF. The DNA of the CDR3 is TGCGCCAGCAGGGGGGAGAGGGGCTCCTACGAGCAGTACTTC.

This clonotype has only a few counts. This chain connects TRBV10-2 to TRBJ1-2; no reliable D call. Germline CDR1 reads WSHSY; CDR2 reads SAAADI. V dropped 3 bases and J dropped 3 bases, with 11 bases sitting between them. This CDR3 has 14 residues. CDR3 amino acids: CASSEIGTDYGYTF. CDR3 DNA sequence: TGCGCCAGCAGTGAAATCGGTACAGACTATGGCTACACCTTC.

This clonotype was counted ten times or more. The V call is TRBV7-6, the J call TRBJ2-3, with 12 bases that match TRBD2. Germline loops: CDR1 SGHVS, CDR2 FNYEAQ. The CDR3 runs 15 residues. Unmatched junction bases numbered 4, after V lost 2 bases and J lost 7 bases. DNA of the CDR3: TGTGCCAGCAGCTTACTAGCGGGAGGGCCAAATACGCAGTATTTT. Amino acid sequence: CASSLLAGGPNTQYF.

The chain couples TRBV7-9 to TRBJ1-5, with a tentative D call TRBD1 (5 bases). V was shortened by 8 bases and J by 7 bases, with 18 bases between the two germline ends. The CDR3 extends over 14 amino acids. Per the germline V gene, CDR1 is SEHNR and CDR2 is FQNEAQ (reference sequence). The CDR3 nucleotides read TGTGCCAGCGGCGGGGCAGATCCTAACCAGCCCCAGCATTTT. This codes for CASGGADPNQPQHF.